This TCR beta chain comes out of a study of shared clonotypes between healthy human individuals. Background on the study: Aged between 18 and 49, the donors were a couple of women and a few men. Regarding the study as a whole: Shared across a handful of donors were around 4.7% of the naive CD4 clonotypes. Unshared clonotypes carried lower generation probabilities than those common to all four donors. The small donor group covered limited genetic and exposure diversity.

Some clones are missing from TCRdb's copy, which holds only in-frame ones; the method was immunoSEQ multiplex PCR. The data hold 2 million to 2.5 million clones, with roughly 90% observed a single time. To note about this clone: The antigen is not known.

The CDR3 runs 15 residues. The germline gives CDR1 SGHTS, CDR2 YDEGEE. V shed 4 bases and J shed 5 bases, with 16 bases lying between them. The TCR was taken from a man aged 18 to 35 in good health. Some clones in this sample may be carry-over from other donors' samples. Source material: naive CD4+ T cells from PBMCs. Described subset: CD45RA+ positively selected. The chain uses TRBV5-8 and TRBJ1-5; D gene ambiguous. The CDR3 DNA follows: TGTGCCAGCAGCCAAGGGCAGGAAAACTATCAGCCCCAGCATTTT. Encoded protein: CASSQGQENYQPQHF.